This T cell receptor (beta chain) was identified in a study of blood T cells in healthy people across ages. A J-beta primer mix and a sample-barcoded 5' primer were used in a second PCR of about 7 to 11 cycles. TCRdb passed the 5' RACE reads through MiXCR, listing each CDR3 protein once. This table has under 1,000,000 distinct CDR3 sequences, 46% appearing once. The CDR3 extends over 13 amino acids. Germline assignment: CDR1 DFQATT and CDR2 SNEGSKA (reference sequence). The TCR originated in a man older than 75 in good health. The sequenced material came from blood. This chain links TRBV20-1 with TRBJ2-5; 7 positions agree with TRBD2. The end of the DNA is better explained by TRBJ2-7, so the J call may be wrong. This CDR3 is CSASGGSRYEQYF. The CDR3 bases are TGCAGTGCTAGTGGCGGGAGTAGGTACGAGCAGTACTTC.